This T cell receptor beta chain was recorded in a study of T cell responses to AZD1222 COVID-19 vaccine. Germline CDR1 is LNHDA and CDR2 is SQIVND (reference sequence). This CDR3 has 15 residues. Between the trimmed V and J ends, which lost 7 bases and 7 bases, there was a span of 20 bases. Produced via immunoSEQ multiplex PCR; TCRdb's table is partial and in-frame only. The sample holds 70,000 or so clones, 70% to 80% seen once. This clone was seen only once. The sequence came from an adult in good health. Sequencing was performed on peripheral blood, taken on day 0 of MenACWY control vaccination. The chain has TRBV19 and TRBJ1-5; no clear D. In nucleotides, the CDR3 is TGTGCCAGTAACCCCAGACGGGCCCTTAACCAGCCCCAGCATTTT. Encoded protein: CASNPRRALNQPQHF. The full variable domain, its missing parts supplied by reference TRBV19 and TRBJ1-5, is DGGITQSPKYLFRKEGQNVTLSCEQNLNHDAMYWYRQDPGQGLRLIYYSQIVNDFQKGDIAEGYSVSREKKESFPLTVTSAQKNPTAFYLCASNPRRALNQPQHFGDGTRLSIL.